This is a list of T cell receptor beta chains from one sample in a study of cytomegalovirus exposure and HLA in healthy donors. Only in-frame clones appear in the TCRdb table, and some are missing; sequencing was by immunoSEQ multiplex PCR. The data hold 160,000 or so clones, with roughly 80% observed a single time. Material for sequencing was PBMCs. The receptors derive from a woman between 25 and 40 years old in good health and CMV-seronegative. CDR3s include the opening cysteine and the closing phenylalanine or tryptophan. Fields, in order: D gene, clone size, V gene, J gene, CDR3 protein, CDR3 DNA. D genes are given only for firm matches. Only part of the rows carry a size: once, few, many, or a class if the clone is expanded.

D: TRBD1; size: NA; V: TRBV29-1; J: TRBJ1-1; CDR3: CSVKGDSSVNTEAFF; DNA: TGCAGCGTTAAAGGGGACAGTAGTGTCAACACTGAAGCTTTCTTT
D: TRBD2; size: NA; V: TRBV27; J: TRBJ2-7; CDR3: CASSPRASGGYEQYF; DNA: TGTGCCAGCAGTCCAAGGGCTAGCGGGGGGTACGAGCAGTACTTC
D: TRBD2; size: NA; V: TRBV10-3; J: TRBJ2-3; CDR3: CAIRPGLTTDTQYF; DNA: TGTGCCATCAGGCCGGGACTAACCACAGATACGCAGTATTTT
D: TRBD1; size: NA; V: TRBV19; J: TRBJ2-3; CDR3: CASSIGQGQVSTDTQYF; DNA: TGTGCCAGTAGTATAGGACAGGGACAGGTGAGCACAGATACGCAGTATTTT
D: TRBD2; size: many; V: TRBV6-6; J: TRBJ2-7; CDR3: CASSYSRLAGTYEQYF; DNA: TGTGCCAGCAGTTACTCGAGACTAGCGGGGACGTACGAGCAGTACTTC
D: NA; size: NA; V: TRBV5-6; J: TRBJ1-2; CDR3: CASSLRTRLGDGYTF; DNA: TGTGCCAGCAGCTTACGGACAAGACTAGGGGATGGCTACACCTTC
D: NA; size: few; V: TRBV7-9; J: TRBJ1-1; CDR3: CASSLEDTSEAFF; DNA: TGTGCCAGCAGCTTAGAGGACACCTCTGAAGCTTTCTTT
D: NA; size: NA; V: TRBV12-5; J: TRBJ2-5; CDR3: CASGVLGNTEETQYF; DNA: TGTGCTAGTGGGGTTCTCGGGAATACGGAAGAGACCCAGTACTTC
D: TRBD2; size: NA; V: TRBV7-6; J: TRBJ2-5; CDR3: CASSFPGLPGQETQYF; DNA: TGTGCCAGCAGCTTTCCGGGACTACCTGGCCAAGAGACCCAGTACTTC
D: NA; size: NA; V: TRBV11-3; J: TRBJ2-5; CDR3: CASSLRSGEETQYF; DNA: TGTGCCAGCAGCTTAAGATCGGGGGAGGAGACCCAGTACTTC
D: NA; size: NA; V: TRBV30; J: TRBJ2-7; CDR3: CAWSASYEQYF; DNA: TGTGCCTGGAGTGCTTCCTACGAGCAGTACTTC
D: TRBD2; size: NA; V: TRBV10-3; J: TRBJ2-7; CDR3: CAISVLGGLAGIEGEQYF; DNA: TGTGCCATCAGTGTCCTGGGGGGACTAGCGGGGATAGAGGGCGAGCAGTACTTC
D: TRBD1; size: NA; V: TRBV6-9; J: TRBJ1-1; CDR3: CASIFRQGTDENTEAFF; DNA: TGTGCCAGCATTTTTCGACAGGGGACGGACGAAAACACTGAAGCTTTCTTT
D: TRBD1; size: NA; V: TRBV6-4; J: TRBJ2-1; CDR3: CASSDGAGGNNEQFF; DNA: TGTGCCAGCAGTGATGGGGCAGGGGGCAACAATGAGCAGTTCTTC
D: NA; size: NA; V: TRBV4-2; J: TRBJ1-1; CDR3: CASSQWGENTEAFF; DNA: TGTGCCAGCAGCCAGTGGGGGGAGAACACTGAAGCTTTCTTT
D: TRBD1; size: NA; V: TRBV9; J: TRBJ2-3; CDR3: CASSQQGFSPDTQYF; DNA: TGTGCCAGCAGCCAACAGGGGTTCTCCCCAGATACGCAGTATTTT
D: TRBD1; size: NA; V: TRBV7-6; J: TRBJ2-1; CDR3: CASSYGQGTYNEQFF; DNA: TGTGCCAGCAGTTACGGACAGGGAACCTACAATGAGCAGTTCTTC
D: NA; size: NA; V: TRBV27; J: TRBJ1-6; CDR3: CASSQTYFTGSTYNSPLHF; DNA: TGTGCCAGCAGTCAAACGTACTTTACAGGGAGTACCTATAATTCACCCCTCCACTTT
D: NA; size: NA; V: TRBV12-5; J: TRBJ1-6; CDR3: CASGLATGGDSPLHF; DNA: TGTGCTAGTGGTTTGGCCACAGGTGGTGATTCACCCCTCCACTTT
D: NA; size: NA; V: TRBV7-2; J: TRBJ1-1; CDR3: CASSLGSGGTEAFF; DNA: TGTGCCAGCAGCTTAGGGTCGGGGGGAACTGAAGCTTTCTTT
D: TRBD2; size: NA; V: TRBV6-9; J: TRBJ2-1; CDR3: CASSLEAGGNSYNEQFF; DNA: TGTGCCAGCAGTCTCGAGGCGGGGGGTAATTCCTACAATGAGCAGTTCTTC
D: NA; size: NA; V: TRBV5-1; J: TRBJ1-2; CDR3: CASADGGSTYGYTF; DNA: TGCGCCAGCGCTGACGGGGGTAGTACCTATGGCTACACCTTC
D: NA; size: NA; V: TRBV6-5; J: TRBJ1-1; CDR3: CASSYKGFGGTEAFF; DNA: TGTGCCAGCAGTTATAAAGGGTTCGGGGGGACTGAAGCTTTCTTT
D: NA; size: few; V: TRBV5-1; J: TRBJ1-1; CDR3: CASSGGTEAFF; DNA: TGCGCCAGCAGCGGAGGCACTGAAGCTTTCTTT
D: NA; size: NA; V: TRBV29-1; J: TRBJ1-1; CDR3: CSVRGSGSNTEAFF; DNA: TGCAGCGTTCGGGGTTCCGGGTCGAACACTGAAGCTTTCTTT
D: TRBD1; size: NA; V: TRBV6-5; J: TRBJ2-7; CDR3: CASSYRGTGNYEQYF; DNA: TGTGCCAGCAGTTACAGGGGGACAGGGAACTACGAGCAGTACTTC
D: NA; size: NA; V: TRBV5-1; J: TRBJ1-5; CDR3: CASSLSGARGQPQHF; DNA: TGCGCCAGCAGCTTGAGTGGGGCCCGCGGTCAGCCCCAGCATTTT
D: TRBD1; size: NA; V: TRBV15; J: TRBJ1-5; CDR3: CATSRGQGGNQPQHF; DNA: TGTGCCACCAGCAGAGGTCAGGGGGGCAATCAGCCCCAGCATTTT
D: TRBD1; size: NA; V: TRBV6-5; J: TRBJ1-1; CDR3: CASTKGTALTEAFF; DNA: TGTGCCAGCACCAAGGGGACAGCCCTCACTGAAGCTTTCTTT
D: TRBD1; size: NA; V: TRBV6-5; J: TRBJ1-6; CDR3: CASTPRTGGGSPLHF; DNA: TGTGCCAGCACCCCCCGGACAGGGGGAGGTTCACCCCTCCACTTT
D: NA; size: once; V: TRBV2; J: TRBJ2-7; CDR3: CASTAGVTTYEQYF; DNA: TGTGCCAGCACGGCAGGGGTCACCACCTACGAGCAGTACTTC
D: NA; size: NA; V: TRBV6-1; J: TRBJ2-3; CDR3: CASNSQVRGTDTQYF; DNA: TGTGCCAGCAACTCCCAGGTTCGAGGCACAGATACGCAGTATTTT
D: TRBD2; size: NA; V: TRBV7-2; J: TRBJ2-7; CDR3: CASSRYSGGTYEQYF; DNA: TGTGCCAGCAGCCGCTATAGCGGGGGGACCTACGAGCAGTACTTC
D: NA; size: NA; V: TRBV4-1; J: TRBJ2-5; CDR3: CASSPHPTEKETQYF; DNA: TGCGCCAGCAGCCCCCACCCGACAGAGAAAGAGACCCAGTACTTC
D: TRBD1; size: NA; V: TRBV5-8; J: TRBJ1-1; CDR3: CASSFRWGTGGLNTEAFF; DNA: TGTGCCAGCAGCTTCAGGTGGGGGACAGGGGGGCTGAACACTGAAGCTTTCTTT
D: NA; size: NA; V: TRBV6-1; J: TRBJ1-1; CDR3: CASSEWAGNTEAFF; DNA: TGTGCCAGCAGTGAATGGGCGGGGAACACTGAAGCTTTCTTT
D: NA; size: NA; V: TRBV28; J: TRBJ1-6; CDR3: CASSFGGSSPLHF; DNA: TGTGCCAGCAGTTTCGGTGGGAGTTCACCCCTCCACTTT
D: NA; size: NA; V: TRBV5-6; J: TRBJ1-1; CDR3: CASSFRGTEAFF; DNA: TGTGCCAGCAGCTTCAGGGGCACTGAAGCTTTCTTT
D: TRBD2; size: NA; V: TRBV13; J: TRBJ2-1; CDR3: CASSWTSGPYNEQFF; DNA: TGTGCCAGCAGCTGGACTAGCGGGCCTTACAATGAGCAGTTCTTC
D: NA; size: NA; V: TRBV4-1; J: TRBJ2-3; CDR3: CASSQKRGHTDTQYF; DNA: TGCGCCAGCAGCCAAAAAAGGGGCCACACAGATACGCAGTATTTT